This is a list of T cell receptor beta chains from one sample in a study of shared clonotypes between healthy human individuals. Profiling relied on immunoSEQ multiplex PCR, and the TCRdb table lists in-frame clones only, not all of them. The profile shows around 2.5 million clones, approximately 93% of them singletons. Sequenced sample: naive CD4+ T cells from PBMCs. Receptors were obtained from a man younger than 35 in good health. Some clones in this sample may be carry-over from other donors' samples. CDR3s include the opening cysteine and the closing phenylalanine or tryptophan. A clone size is listed for some rows: how often the clone was seen (once, few, many), or a class if it is expanded.

clone size,J gene,V gene,CDR3 protein
-,TRBJ1-5,TRBV28,CASSLEINQPQHF
-,TRBJ2-7,TRBV6-5,CASNQRTSGTVQYF
few,TRBJ1-1,TRBV19,CASRMRLQDTEAFF
-,TRBJ1-1,TRBV4-1,CASSQDGGGDLQNTEAFF
-,TRBJ2-7,TRBV30,CAWINPISGPGGREQYF
-,TRBJ2-3,TRBV5-4,CASSSAKQGSTDTQYF
-,TRBJ1-2,TRBV9,CASSVEGFRGYTF
-,TRBJ1-1,TRBV28,CASSLGGDGTEAFF
-,TRBJ2-7,TRBV6-1,CAIIGTSPYEQYF
-,TRBJ2-7,TRBV7-2,CASSQGQFYEQYF
-,TRBJ2-7,TRBV6-6,CASSFPTPGEQYF
once,TRBJ2-3,TRBV29-1,CSVEGAWWQGSTDTQYF
once,TRBJ2-1,TRBV5-1,CASSLDYYNEQFF
-,TRBJ1-3,TRBV28,CASTPGGGAPGNTIYF
-,TRBJ2-5,TRBV27,CASSSGAQETQYF
-,TRBJ1-1,TRBV10-1,CASSPRVANTEAFF
-,TRBJ1-2,TRBV21-1,CASTCLGPTNYGYTF
-,TRBJ2-1,TRBV28,CASSSTQGAPYNEQFF
-,TRBJ2-7,TRBV5-1,CARSWVGPGAGEQYF
-,TRBJ1-2,TRBV18,CASSPPRNPNYGYTF
-,TRBJ2-2,TRBV2,CASSAEGRRNTGELFF
-,TRBJ1-5,TRBV6-4,CASSTTGTGGRQPQHF
-,TRBJ2-4,TRBV6-1,CASSNQNIQYF
-,TRBJ2-5,TRBV19,CASSTNLGLSIKETQYF
-,TRBJ1-2,TRBV27,CASSPGDRPYGYTF
-,TRBJ1-2,TRBV5-1,CASSFSGFDGYTF